Listed here are 26 T cell receptor beta chains from one sample, sequenced in a study of T cell responses to AZD1222 COVID-19 vaccine (dated by TCRdb to the early 2020s). This sample's time point label indicates: about 28 days (+/-7) after the second vaccine dose. The sample's treatment or condition label, decoded: meningococcal conjugate vaccine given as trial control. The library was produced with the immunoSEQ multiplex PCR assay. The clones in this table, taken by TCRdb from immuneACCESS, are in-frame only. Not every clone is retained; where verified, under half of the shortfall comes from an unresolved V gene, and the cause of the rest is unknown. The table for this sample lists 95,000 to 150,000 clones; about 93% of them were counted only once. The top ten clonotypes cover just over 4% of the sample. The sequencing used peripheral blood, collected 28 days after the second dose of the MenACWY control vaccine. All receptors derive from an adult who received the MenACWY meningococcal vaccine as a control.

The chain employs TRBV4-1 and TRBJ1-5; 7 bases map to TRBD1. Germline loops: CDR1 MGHRA, CDR2 YSYEKL. CDR3 size: 17 residues. Trimming took 3 bases from V and 6 from J; bases not matched to a gene: 14. The CDR3 loop is CASSHILQGQSSQPQHF. CDR3 nucleotide sequence: TGCGCCAGCAGCCACATATTACAGGGACAGTCGAGTCAGCCCCAGCATTTT.

The rearrangement links TRBV28 to TRBJ2-6, with a weak D call TRBD1 (6 bases). Trimming stripped 4 bases from V and 2 bases from J, with 9 bases between. Germline V lookup: CDR1 MDHEN, CDR2 SYDVKM. The CDR3 covers 15 residues. CDR3 coding DNA: TGTGCCAGCAGTTCCGGGACACCTGGGGCCAACGTCCTGACTTTC. Translation gives CASSSGTPGANVLTF.

The V gene is TRBV2, the J gene TRBJ2-7; TRBD2 matches 10 bases. This CDR3 region has 15 residues. Per germline, CDR1 SNHLY and CDR2 FYNNEI. After removal of 4 bases from V and 3 bases from J, the junction contained 6 bases not matched to a gene. CDR3 sequence (DNA): TGTGCCAGCAGTGCCGAGATAGCGGGAGGCTACGAGCAGTACTTC. Its protein is CASSAEIAGGYEQYF.

This chain connects TRBV7-6 to TRBJ2-5, with D perhaps matching TRBD2 (5 bases). Trimming shortened V by 1 base and J by 0 bases, and 21 bases separated the two germline ends. The CDR3 extends over 19 amino acids. Germline CDR1 and CDR2: SGHVS and FNYEAQ. CDR3: CASSLEYKQRGWNQETQYF. CDR3 nucleotides: TGTGCCAGCAGCTTAGAGTACAAACAGAGAGGGTGGAACCAAGAGACCCAGTACTTC. Full variable domain (missing parts from reference TRBV7-6 and TRBJ2-5): GAGVSQSPRYKVTKRGQDVALRCDPISGHVSLYWYRQALGQGPEFLTYFNYEAQQDKSGLPNDRFSAERPEGSISTLTIQRTEQRDSAMYRCASSLEYKQRGWNQETQYFGPGTRLLVL.

The V and J genes are TRBV27 and TRBJ2-3, with 12 positions matching TRBD2. This CDR3 has 16 residues. Germline V lookup: CDR1 MNHEY, CDR2 SMNVEV (reference sequence). Germline trimming cut 5 bases from V and 6 bases from J; bases unmatched to any gene: 9. The DNA of the CDR3 is TGTGCCAGCAGTCTTATGTGGACTAGCGGGACCGATACGCAGTATTTT. Its translation is CASSLMWTSGTDTQYF.

The chain joins TRBV5-5 to TRBJ1-2, with D uncertain. V shed 3 bases and J shed 4 bases, with 7 bases lying between them. Looked up from germline, CDR1 is SGHKS and CDR2 is YYEKEE (reference sequence). This CDR3 spans 12 amino acids. DNA for the CDR3: TGTGCCAGCAGCTCCCCCAGCTATGGCTACACCTTC. It codes for CASSSPSYGYTF.

This chain joins TRBV10-1 and TRBJ1-2; D ambiguous. The CDR3 has 13 amino acids. The germline CDR1 and CDR2 sequences are WNHNN and SYGVQD (reference sequence). Trimming took off 3 bases at V and 8 bases at J, with 13 bases between the two ends. The CDR3 loop reads CASSDGPAGGYTF. The CDR3 DNA reads as TGCGCCAGCAGTGATGGGCCCGCCGGCGGCTACACCTTC.

The V call is TRBV11-2, the J call TRBJ1-1; TRBD1 agrees at 9 bases. The CDR3 has 19 residues. J gave up 3 bases and V 3 bases, and 17 bases lay outside the gene matches. In germline, CDR1 is SGHAT, CDR2 FQNNGV. DNA of the CDR3: TGTGCCAGCAGCTTGTGGGGCGTGGGGACAGGGTTCTTCGACACTGAAGCTTTCTTT. This encodes CASSLWGVGTGFFDTEAFF.

The chain uses TRBV19 and TRBJ2-7; unclear D gene. Per germline, CDR1 LNHDA and CDR2 SQIVND (reference sequence). The V end lost 4 bases, the J end lost 3 bases, and 10 bases lay between the germline ends. This CDR3 spans 13 amino acids. CDR3: CASSKSHSYEQYF. The CDR3 DNA reads as TGTGCCAGTAGTAAGTCCCACAGCTACGAGCAGTACTTC.

This chain connects TRBV15 to TRBJ2-1, with unresolved D. The ends were cut back, 0 bases at V and 2 bases at J, with 11 bases in the middle. Per the germline V gene, CDR1 is LNHNV and CDR2 is YYDKDF (reference sequence). This CDR3 contains 16 residues. CDR3: CATSRDLGPPYNEQFF. The DNA for the CDR3 is TGTGCCACCAGCAGAGATTTGGGTCCCCCCTACAATGAGCAGTTCTTC.

V gene TRBV6-5 combines with J gene TRBJ2-3; possible D gene TRBD2, 6 bases. CDR1 and CDR2 (germline): MNHEY, SVGAGI. The V end was cut by 6 bases, the J end by 8 bases, with 15 bases between. The CDR3 has 13 amino acids. Written as DNA, the CDR3 is TGTGCCAGCAGCATTCAACCGGGACTTACGCAGTATTTT. Translating it yields CASSIQPGLTQYF.

This chain connects TRBV7-2 to TRBJ2-5, with a weak D call TRBD2 (6 bases). V lost 5 bases to trimming and J lost 7 bases, with 20 bases between them. Germline CDR1 and CDR2: SGHTA and FQGNSA. This CDR3 comprises 15 residues. The CDR3 coding sequence is TGTGCCAGCAGCCCGGTCTTGGGACTGGGGGGGACCCAGTACTTC. Translated, it gives CASSPVLGLGGTQYF.

The chain has TRBV6-2 or TRBV6-3 and TRBJ2-5, with 9 positions matching TRBD2. This CDR3 region has 14 residues. V lost 6 bases and J lost 4; bases outside the gene matches: 6. Germline assignment: CDR1 MNHEY and CDR2 SVGEGT. Here the CDR3 reads CASSTGLASETQYF. The CDR3 DNA reads as TGTGCCAGCAGCACCGGACTAGCGTCAGAGACCCAGTACTTC.

This chain uses TRBV5-1 with TRBJ2-3, with a weak D call TRBD2 (5 bases). Germline CDR1 is SGHRS and CDR2 is YFSETQ. The CDR3 extends over 14 amino acids. The germline V and J ends were trimmed by 4 bases and 4 bases, with 13 bases remaining between them. The CDR3 region has the DNA TGCGCCAGCAGCGTAACGGGGATTCCAGATACGCAGTATTTT. Translation: CASSVTGIPDTQYF.

The chain employs TRBV15 and TRBJ2-1, with 9 bases matching TRBD1. V lost 2 bases to trimming and J lost 8 bases; unmatched junction nucleotides: 7. The CDR3 sequence is 15 residues long. Germline-derived CDR1 and CDR2 are LNHNV and YYDKDF (reference sequence). The CDR3 region has the DNA TGTGCCACCAGCAGACCGGACAGGGGCGGCGATGAGCAGTTCTTC. It translates to CATSRPDRGGDEQFF.

This rearrangement joins TRBV7-3 to TRBJ2-1, with 13 positions matching TRBD2. V was pared by 5 bases and J by 6 bases, with 4 bases of the junction left unmatched. CDR1 is SGHTA and CDR2 is FQGTGA in the germline V gene. CDR3 length equals 15 residues. CDR3 nucleotides: TGTGCCAGCAGCACGGGACTAGCGGGGACCAATGAGCAGTTCTTC. Translating it yields CASSTGLAGTNEQFF.

This rearrangement joins TRBV28 to TRBJ2-7, with D tentatively TRBD1 (5 bases). The CDR3 extends over 13 amino acids. The V end was cut by 3 bases, the J end by 2 bases, with 8 bases between. Germline values: CDR1 MDHEN, CDR2 SYDVKM. The CDR3 spells CASSLTVTYEQYF. The CDR3 coding sequence is TGTGCCAGCAGTTTGACAGTAACCTACGAGCAGTACTTC. The full variable domain, in which reference TRBV28 and TRBJ2-7 provide the parts outside the CDR3, is DVKVTQSSRYLVKRTGEKVFLECVQDMDHENMFWYRQDPGLGLRLIYFSYDVKMKEKGDIPEGYSVSREKKERFSLILESASTNQTSMYLCASSLTVTYEQYFGPGTRLTVT.

The chain joins TRBV27 to TRBJ2-3; the D is unclear. This CDR3 has 13 amino acids. The V and J ends lost 4 bases and 1 base respectively, with 6 bases between them. Germline V CDR1 and CDR2: MNHEY, SMNVEV (reference sequence). CDR3 bases: TGTGCCAGCAGTTGGGTCGGCACAGATACGCAGTATTTT. This translates into CASSWVGTDTQYF.

This rearrangement joins TRBV6-2 or TRBV6-3 to TRBJ2-7, with 7 bases fitting TRBD2. This CDR3 comprises 18 residues. CDR1 and CDR2 (germline): MNHEY, SVGEGT. With 2 bases clipped from V and 5 bases from J, the junction kept 18 bases outside the gene matches. CDR3 sequence: CASSYDRVVGRGIDEQYV. In DNA, the CDR3 is TGTGCCAGCAGTTACGATCGGGTTGTTGGGCGGGGGATCGACGAGCAGTACGTC.

V usage is TRBV11-2 and J usage is TRBJ2-5, with D unclear. Germline CDR1 reads SGHAT; CDR2 reads FQNNGV. The length of the CDR3 is 12 residues. Trimming took off 8 bases at V and 1 base at J, with 8 bases between the two ends. CDR3 loop: CASAVAQETQYF. Written as DNA, the CDR3 is TGTGCCAGCGCAGTGGCCCAAGAGACCCAGTACTTC.

This chain joins TRBV4-3 and TRBJ2-5; D perhaps matches TRBD2 (6 bases). CDR1 and CDR2 (germline): LGHNA, YSLEER. V lost 2 bases to trimming and J lost 2 bases, with 12 bases between them. The CDR3 runs to 15 residues. This CDR3 is CASSQIAGIQETQYF. The CDR3 region has the DNA TGCGCCAGCAGCCAAATTGCGGGGATACAAGAGACCCAGTACTTC.

This chain joins TRBV19 and TRBJ2-2, with 8 positions matching TRBD2. Germline CDR1 is LNHDA and CDR2 is SQIVND (reference sequence). With 7 bases clipped from V and 5 bases from J, the junction kept 6 bases outside the gene matches. CDR3 length: 14 amino acids. This CDR3 is CASIRGGHTGELFF. CDR3 DNA: TGTGCCAGTATCCGGGGGGGCCATACCGGGGAGCTGTTTTTT.

V gene TRBV6-5 combines with J gene TRBJ1-1, with D perhaps matching TRBD1 (5 bases). This CDR3 has 13 amino acids. From germline, CDR1 is MNHEY and CDR2 SVGAGI. Trimming cost V 2 bases and J 2 bases, with 6 bases left between them. CDR3 region: CASSYGGNTEAFF. The CDR3 nucleotides are TGTGCCAGCAGTTACGGGGGTAACACTGAAGCTTTCTTT.

This chain links TRBV4-2 with TRBJ2-6; unclear D gene. V was cut by 0 bases and J by 2 bases, with 5 bases left in between. The CDR3 has 15 residues. Germline V gene data show CDR1 as LGHNA and CDR2 as YNFKEQ. CDR3 sequence (DNA): TGTGCCAGCAGCCAAGATCCCACTGGGGCCAACGTCCTGACTTTC. Translation: CASSQDPTGANVLTF.

V gene TRBV2 combines with J gene TRBJ2-2, with TRBD2 matching over 12 bases. This CDR3 spans 15 amino acids. Looked up from germline, CDR1 is SNHLY and CDR2 is FYNNEI. After removal of 6 bases from V and 1 base from J, the junction contained 0 bases not matched to a gene. The CDR3 sequence: CASRTSGGNTGELFF. DNA for the CDR3: TGTGCCAGCAGGACTAGCGGGGGGAACACCGGGGAGCTGTTTTTT.

This chain links TRBV11-2 with TRBJ1-2; D is undetermined. This CDR3 is built from 13 residues. V lost 3 bases to trimming and J lost 3 bases, with 8 bases between them. Germline CDR1 SGHAT, CDR2 FQNNGV. CDR3 sequence: CASSFGVDYGYTF. The CDR3 DNA reads as TGTGCCAGCAGCTTCGGGGTCGACTATGGCTACACCTTC.